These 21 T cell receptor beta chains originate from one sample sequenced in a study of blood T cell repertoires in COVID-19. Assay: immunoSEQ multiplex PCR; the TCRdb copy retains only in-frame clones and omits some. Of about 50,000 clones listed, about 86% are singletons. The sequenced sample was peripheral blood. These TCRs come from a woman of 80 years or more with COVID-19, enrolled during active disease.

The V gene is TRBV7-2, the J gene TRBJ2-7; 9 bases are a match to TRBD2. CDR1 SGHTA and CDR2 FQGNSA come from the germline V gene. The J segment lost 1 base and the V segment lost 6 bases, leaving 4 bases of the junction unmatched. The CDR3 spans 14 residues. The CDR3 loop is CASSISGGSYEQYF. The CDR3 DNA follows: TGTGCCAGCAGTATTAGCGGGGGTTCCTACGAGCAGTACTTC. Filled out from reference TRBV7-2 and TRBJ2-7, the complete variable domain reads GAGVSQSPSNKVTEKGKDVELRCDPISGHTALYWYRQSLGQGLEFLIYFQGNSAPDKSGLPSDRFSAERTGGSVSTLTIQRTQQEDSAVYLCASSISGGSYEQYFGPGTRLTVT.

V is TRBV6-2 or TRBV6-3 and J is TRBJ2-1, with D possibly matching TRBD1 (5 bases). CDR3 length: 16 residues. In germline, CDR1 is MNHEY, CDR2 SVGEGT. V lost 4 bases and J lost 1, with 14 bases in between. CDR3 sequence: CASSWAQPGSYNEQFF. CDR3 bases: TGTGCCAGCAGTTGGGCCCAACCAGGGTCCTACAATGAGCAGTTCTTC.

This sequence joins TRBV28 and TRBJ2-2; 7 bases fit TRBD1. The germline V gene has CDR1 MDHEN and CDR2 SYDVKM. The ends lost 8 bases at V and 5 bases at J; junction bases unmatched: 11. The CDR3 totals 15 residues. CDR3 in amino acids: CASCWGQPGTGELFF. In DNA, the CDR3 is TGTGCCAGCTGCTGGGGACAGCCGGGGACCGGGGAGCTGTTTTTT. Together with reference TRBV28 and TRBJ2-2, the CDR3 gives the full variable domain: DVKVTQSSRYLVKRTGEKVFLECVQDMDHENMFWYRQDPGLGLRLIYFSYDVKMKEKGDIPEGYSVSREKKERFSLILESASTNQTSMYLCASCWGQPGTGELFFGEGSRLTVL.

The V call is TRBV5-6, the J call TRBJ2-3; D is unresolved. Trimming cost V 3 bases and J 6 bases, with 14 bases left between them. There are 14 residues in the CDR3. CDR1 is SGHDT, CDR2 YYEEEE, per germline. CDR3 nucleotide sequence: TGTGCCAGCAGCTCGACTCCTAGTGGTGATACGCAGTATTTT. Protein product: CASSSTPSGDTQYF.

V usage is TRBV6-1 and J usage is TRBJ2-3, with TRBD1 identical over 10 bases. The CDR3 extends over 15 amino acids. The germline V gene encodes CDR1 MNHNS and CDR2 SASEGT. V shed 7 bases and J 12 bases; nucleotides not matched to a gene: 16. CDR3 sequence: CASTLGTGARDLQYF. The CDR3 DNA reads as TGTGCCAGCACCCTGGGGACAGGGGCCCGCGATCTTCAGTATTTT.

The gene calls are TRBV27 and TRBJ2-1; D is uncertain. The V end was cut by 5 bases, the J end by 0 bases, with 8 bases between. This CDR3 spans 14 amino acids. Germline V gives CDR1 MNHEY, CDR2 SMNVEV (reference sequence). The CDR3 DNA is TGTGCCAGCAGTCTGGCCAGCTCCTACAATGAGCAGTTCTTC. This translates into CASSLASSYNEQFF.

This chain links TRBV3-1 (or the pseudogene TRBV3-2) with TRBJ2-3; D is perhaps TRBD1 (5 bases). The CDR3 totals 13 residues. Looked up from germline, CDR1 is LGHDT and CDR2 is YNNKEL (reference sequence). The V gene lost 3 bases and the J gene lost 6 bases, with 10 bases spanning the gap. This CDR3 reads CASSQGLRDTQYF. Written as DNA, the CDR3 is TGTGCCAGCAGCCAGGGGCTCCGCGATACGCAGTATTTT.

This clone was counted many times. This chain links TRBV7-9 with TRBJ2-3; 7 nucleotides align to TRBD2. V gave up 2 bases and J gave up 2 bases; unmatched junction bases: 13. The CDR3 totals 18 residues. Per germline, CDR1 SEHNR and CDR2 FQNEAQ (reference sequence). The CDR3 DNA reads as TGTGCCAGCAGCTTACCGGGAGGTGCGACGGTCCTCACAGATACGCAGTATTTT. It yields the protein CASSLPGGATVLTDTQYF.

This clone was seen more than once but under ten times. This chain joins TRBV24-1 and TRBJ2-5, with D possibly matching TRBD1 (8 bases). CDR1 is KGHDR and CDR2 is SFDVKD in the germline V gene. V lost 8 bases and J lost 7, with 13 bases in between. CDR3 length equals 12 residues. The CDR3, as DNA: TGTGCCACCAAGGACAGGGAGGGGACCCAGTACTTC. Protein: CATKDREGTQYF.

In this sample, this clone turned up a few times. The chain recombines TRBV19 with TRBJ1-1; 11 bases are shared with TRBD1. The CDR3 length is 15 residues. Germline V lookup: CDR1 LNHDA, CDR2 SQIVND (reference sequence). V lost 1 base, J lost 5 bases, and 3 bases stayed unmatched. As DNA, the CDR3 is TGTGCCAGTAGTATAGGGACAGGGGGCATGACTGAAGCTTTCTTT. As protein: CASSIGTGGMTEAFF.

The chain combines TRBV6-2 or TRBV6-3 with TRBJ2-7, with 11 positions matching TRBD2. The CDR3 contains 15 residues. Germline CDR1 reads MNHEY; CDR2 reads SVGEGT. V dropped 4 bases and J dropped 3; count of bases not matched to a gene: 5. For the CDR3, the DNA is TGTGCCAGCAGTTCCGGACTAGCGGGTTTCTACGAGCAGTACTTC. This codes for CASSSGLAGFYEQYF.

CDR3 residues: CASSTVAGGPLGTGELFF. The DNA of the CDR3 is TGTGCCAGCAGCACCGTAGCGGGAGGACCCTTAGGTACCGGGGAGCTGTTTTTT. J is TRBJ2-2 and V is TRBV5-4; 10 bases line up with TRBD2. The CDR3 runs to 18 residues. CDR1 and CDR2 from the germline V gene are SGHNT and YYREEE (reference sequence). V trimming: 4 bases; J trimming: 5 bases; junction bases outside the gene matches: 14.

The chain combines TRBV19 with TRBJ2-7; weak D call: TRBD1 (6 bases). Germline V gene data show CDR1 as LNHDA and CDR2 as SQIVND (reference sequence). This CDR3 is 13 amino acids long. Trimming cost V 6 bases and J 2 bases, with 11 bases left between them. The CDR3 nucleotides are TGTGCCAGTAGCCCCGGGACAACCTACGAGCAGTACTTC. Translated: CASSPGTTYEQYF.

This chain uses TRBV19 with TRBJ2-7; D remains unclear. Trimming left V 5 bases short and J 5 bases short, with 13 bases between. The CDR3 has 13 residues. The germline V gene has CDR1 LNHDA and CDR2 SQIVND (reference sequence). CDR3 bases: TGTGCCAGTAGTCCGCGACACAACGACGAGCAGTACTTC. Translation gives CASSPRHNDEQYF.

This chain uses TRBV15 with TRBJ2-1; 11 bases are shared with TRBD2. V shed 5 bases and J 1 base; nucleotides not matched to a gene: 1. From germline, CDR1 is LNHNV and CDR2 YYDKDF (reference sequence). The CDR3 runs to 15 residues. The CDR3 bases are TGTGCCACCAGCGGGACTAGCGGATCCTACAATGAGCAGTTCTTC. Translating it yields CATSGTSGSYNEQFF.

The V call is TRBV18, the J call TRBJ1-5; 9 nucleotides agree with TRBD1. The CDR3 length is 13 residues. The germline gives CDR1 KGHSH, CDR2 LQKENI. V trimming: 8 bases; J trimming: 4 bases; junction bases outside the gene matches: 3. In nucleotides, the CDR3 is TGTGCCAGCGCCGGGACAGGGAATCAGCCCCAGCATTTT. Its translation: CASAGTGNQPQHF.

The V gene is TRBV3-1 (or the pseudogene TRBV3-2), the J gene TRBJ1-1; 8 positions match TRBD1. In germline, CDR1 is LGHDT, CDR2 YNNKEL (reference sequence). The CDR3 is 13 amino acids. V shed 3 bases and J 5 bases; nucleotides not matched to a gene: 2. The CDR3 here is CASSQYRGTEAFF. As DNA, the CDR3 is TGTGCCAGCAGCCAGTACAGGGGGACTGAAGCTTTCTTT.

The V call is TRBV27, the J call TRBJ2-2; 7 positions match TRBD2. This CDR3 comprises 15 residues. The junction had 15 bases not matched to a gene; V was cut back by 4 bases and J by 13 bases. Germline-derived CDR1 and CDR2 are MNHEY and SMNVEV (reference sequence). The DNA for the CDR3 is TGTGCCAGCAGTTCCCTAGCGGCCTCAAGGGAGGGGCTGTTTTTT. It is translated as CASSSLAASREGLFF.

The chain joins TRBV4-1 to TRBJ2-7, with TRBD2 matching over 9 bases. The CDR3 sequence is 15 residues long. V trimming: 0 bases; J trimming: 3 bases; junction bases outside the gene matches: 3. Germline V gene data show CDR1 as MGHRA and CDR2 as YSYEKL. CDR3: CASSQEAGGLYEQYF. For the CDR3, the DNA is TGCGCCAGCAGCCAAGAGGCGGGAGGGCTCTACGAGCAGTACTTC.

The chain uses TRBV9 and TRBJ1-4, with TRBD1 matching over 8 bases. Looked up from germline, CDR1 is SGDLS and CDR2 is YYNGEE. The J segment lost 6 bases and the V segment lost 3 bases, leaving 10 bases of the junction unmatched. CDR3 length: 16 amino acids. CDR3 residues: CASSAPGQAVDEKLFF. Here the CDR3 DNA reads TGTGCCAGCAGCGCCCCGGGACAGGCGGTTGATGAAAAACTGTTTTTT.

The chain's CDR3 is CASSQDRHRNTEAFF. CDR3 coding DNA: TGTGCCAGCAGCCAAGATAGACATCGGAACACTGAAGCTTTCTTT. The chain joins TRBV14 to TRBJ1-1; D not resolved. Germline V gene sequence: CDR1 SGHDN, CDR2 FVKESK. The CDR3 runs 15 residues. V lost 0 bases and J lost 1, with 9 bases in between.